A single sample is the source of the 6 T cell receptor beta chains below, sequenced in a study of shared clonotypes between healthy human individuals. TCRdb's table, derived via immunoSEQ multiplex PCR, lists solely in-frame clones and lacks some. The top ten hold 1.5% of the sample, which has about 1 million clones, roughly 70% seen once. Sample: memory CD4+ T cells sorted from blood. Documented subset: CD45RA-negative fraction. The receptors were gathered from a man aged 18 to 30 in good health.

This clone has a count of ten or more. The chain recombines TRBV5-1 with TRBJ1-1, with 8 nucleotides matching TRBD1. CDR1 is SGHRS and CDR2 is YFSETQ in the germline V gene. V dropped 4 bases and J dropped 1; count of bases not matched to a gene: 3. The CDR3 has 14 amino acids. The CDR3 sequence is CASSMGQANTEAFF. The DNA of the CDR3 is TGCGCCAGCAGCATGGGACAGGCGAACACTGAAGCTTTCTTT.

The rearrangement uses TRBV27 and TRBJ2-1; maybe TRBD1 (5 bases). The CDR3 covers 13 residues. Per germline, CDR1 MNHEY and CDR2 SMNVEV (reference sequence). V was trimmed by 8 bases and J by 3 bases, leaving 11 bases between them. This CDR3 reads CASQTTVYNEQFF. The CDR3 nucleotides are TGTGCCAGCCAGACGACAGTCTACAATGAGCAGTTCTTC.

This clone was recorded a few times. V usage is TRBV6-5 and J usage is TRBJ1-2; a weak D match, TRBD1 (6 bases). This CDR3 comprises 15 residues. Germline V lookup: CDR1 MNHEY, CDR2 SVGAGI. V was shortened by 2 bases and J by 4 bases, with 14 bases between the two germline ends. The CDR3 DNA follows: TGTGCCAGCAGTTACGTGACAGGTGGGGGCTATGGCTACACCTTC. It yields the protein CASSYVTGGGYGYTF.

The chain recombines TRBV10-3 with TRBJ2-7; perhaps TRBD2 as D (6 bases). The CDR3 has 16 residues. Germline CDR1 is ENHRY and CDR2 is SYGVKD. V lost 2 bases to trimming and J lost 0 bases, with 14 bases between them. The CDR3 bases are TGTGCCATCAGTGAGGTAATTAGCGGTAGCTCCTACGAGCAGTACTTC. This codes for CAISEVISGSSYEQYF.

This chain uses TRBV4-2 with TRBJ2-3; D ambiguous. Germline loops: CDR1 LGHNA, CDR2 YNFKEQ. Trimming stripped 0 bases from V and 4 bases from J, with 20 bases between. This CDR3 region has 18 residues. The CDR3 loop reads CASSQESRGSVLSDTQYF. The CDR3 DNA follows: TGTGCCAGCAGCCAAGAATCGCGCGGCAGTGTGTTATCAGATACGCAGTATTTT.

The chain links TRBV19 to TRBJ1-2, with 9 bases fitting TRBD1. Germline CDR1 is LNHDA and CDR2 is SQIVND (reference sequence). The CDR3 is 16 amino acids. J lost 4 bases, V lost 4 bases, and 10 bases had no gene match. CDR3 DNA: TGTGCCAGTAGTACCACCCCGGGACAGGGCCTCTATGGCTACACCTTC. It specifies CASSTTPGQGLYGYTF.